The 28 T cell receptor beta chains below all came from one sample that was sequenced in a study of OX40 agonist ivuxolimab in advanced cancers. Sequencing used immunoSEQ multiplex PCR; TCRdb keeps in-frame clones, though not all of them. Here the sample spans tens of thousands of clones, roughly 83% being singletons. The specimen was CD4+ or CD8+ T cells sorted from blood, collected in a trial of the OX40 agonist ivuxolimab. These receptors were collected from an adult with an advanced solid tumor such as melanoma, head and neck, liver or kidney cancer.

The chain has TRBV11-3 and TRBJ1-2; the D is unclear. Germline CDR1 is SGHNT and CDR2 is YENEEA. CDR3 length: 14 residues. Trimming stripped 0 bases from V and 8 bases from J, with 13 bases between. In nucleotides, the CDR3 is TGTGCCAGCAGCTTAGATTCCTCGGGAGGCGGCTACACCTTC. This codes for CASSLDSSGGGYTF. Full variable domain (outside the CDR3, taken from reference TRBV11-3 and TRBJ1-2): EAGVVQSPRYKIIEKKQPVAFWCNPISGHNTLYWYLQNLGQGPELLIRYENEEAVDDSQLPKDRFSAERLKGVDSTLKIQPAELGDSAVYLCASSLDSSGGGYTFGSGTRLTVV.

J is TRBJ1-6 and V is TRBV2, with D maybe TRBD1 (6 bases). This CDR3 is 16 amino acids long. The V and J ends lost 6 bases and 2 bases respectively, with 14 bases between them. Germline CDR1 is SNHLY and CDR2 is FYNNEI. In DNA, the CDR3 is TGTGCCAGCAGGACGGGGGGGGCGGCCTATAATTCACCCCTCCACTTT. The encoded protein is CASRTGGAAYNSPLHF.

To note about this clone: Other DNA sequences in this specimen translate into the identical CDR3. In DNA, the CDR3 is TGTGCCAGCAGTTTAAAAGATACGCAGTATTTT. Residues: CASSLKDTQYF. The chain uses TRBV27 and TRBJ2-3; D is ambiguous. CDR1 is MNHEY, CDR2 SMNVEV, per germline (reference sequence). The CDR3 totals 11 residues. Between the trimmed V and J ends, which lost 2 bases and 5 bases, there was a span of 2 bases.

The chain is built from TRBV20-1 and TRBJ2-5, with TRBD2 identical over 10 bases. CDR1 and CDR2 from the germline V gene are DFQATT and SNEGSKA (reference sequence). V gave up 6 bases and J gave up 7 bases; unmatched junction bases: 2. The CDR3 totals 11 residues. Here the CDR3 reads CSARTSGTQYF. The CDR3 DNA is TGCAGTGCCCGGACTAGCGGGACCCAGTACTTC.

V and J are TRBV2 and TRBJ2-1; maybe TRBD2 (7 bases). The CDR3 runs 12 residues. Germline lookup yields CDR1 SNHLY and CDR2 FYNNEI. With 8 bases removed from V and 10 bases from J, the gap between germline ends came to 15 bases. For the CDR3, the DNA is TGTGCCAGCGGGGGGGGCTATAGAGAGCAGTTCTTC. It codes for CASGGGYREQFF.

The chain carries TRBV4-3 and TRBJ2-7; TRBD2 matches at 8 bases. Germline assignment: CDR1 LGHNA and CDR2 YSLEER. With V trimmed by 3 bases and J by 0 bases, 7 bases remained unmatched. The length of the CDR3 is 16 residues. CDR3 bases: TGCGCCAGCAGCCATAGGACTAGCCGATACTCCTACGAGCAGTACTTC. Residues: CASSHRTSRYSYEQYF.

The chain combines TRBV11-2 with TRBJ2-6; D is undetermined. Trimming pared 5 bases from V and 0 bases from J, leaving 11 bases between. CDR1 is SGHAT and CDR2 is FQNNGV in the germline V gene. CDR3 length: 16 residues. CDR3 sequence (DNA): TGTGCCAGCAGCAGTACAGCGTTCTCTGGGGCCAACGTCCTGACTTTC. Translating gives CASSSTAFSGANVLTF.

This rearrangement joins TRBV2 to TRBJ1-6, with D possibly being TRBD1 (5 bases). With 2 bases removed from V and 7 bases from J, the gap between germline ends came to 12 bases. Germline CDR1 and CDR2: SNHLY and FYNNEI. CDR3 length equals 15 residues. CDR3 loop: CASSENRGYNSPLHF. Here the CDR3 DNA reads TGTGCCAGCAGTGAAAATCGGGGCTACAATTCACCCCTCCACTTT.

The CDR3 coding sequence is TGTGCCAGCAACCCCGGACCGGGGAACACAGATACGCAGTATTTT. It codes for CASNPGPGNTDTQYF. The chain links TRBV7-3 to TRBJ2-3; possibly TRBD2 for D (5 bases). In germline, CDR1 is SGHTA, CDR2 FQGTGA. The CDR3 totals 15 residues. The ends were cut back, 7 bases at V and 2 bases at J, with 16 bases in the middle.

The chain carries TRBV30 and TRBJ2-7; D is undetermined. Germline V gives CDR1 GTSNPN, CDR2 SVGIG (reference sequence). V lost 7 bases, J lost 1 base, and 14 bases lay in between. The CDR3 has 13 residues. The CDR3 DNA reads as TGTGCCTCCCGAATACCACCATCCTACGAGCAGTACTTC. Amino acids: CASRIPPSYEQYF.

The chain is built from TRBV5-1 and TRBJ2-1; D ambiguous. The V end lost 0 bases, the J end lost 3 bases, and 13 bases lay between the germline ends. Looked up from germline, CDR1 is SGHRS and CDR2 is YFSETQ. This CDR3 has 16 amino acids. This chain's CDR3 is CASSLVGRPDYNEQFF. DNA for the CDR3: TGCGCCAGCAGCTTGGTAGGCAGACCTGACTACAATGAGCAGTTCTTC.

The V and J genes are TRBV11-2 and TRBJ1-5, with D unresolved. Deletions cut 0 bases from V and 6 bases from J, with 15 bases between. The CDR3 totals 16 residues. CDR1 and CDR2 from the germline V gene are SGHAT and FQNNGV. The CDR3 protein is CASSLDLVGVGQPQHF. The CDR3 DNA reads as TGTGCCAGCAGCTTAGATCTGGTCGGGGTAGGTCAGCCCCAGCATTTT.

This chain links TRBV29-1 with TRBJ1-2, with D unresolved. The germline V and J ends were trimmed by 5 bases and 3 bases, with 10 bases remaining between them. This CDR3 is built from 12 residues. The germline V gene encodes CDR1 SQVTM and CDR2 ANQGSEA. The CDR3 is CSVLIEDYGYTF. The CDR3 DNA sequence: TGCAGCGTTCTGATTGAGGACTATGGCTACACCTTC.

In its sample, this clone was seen a few times. The rearrangement links TRBV29-1 to TRBJ1-4, with 8 bases aligning to TRBD1. Trimming cost V 6 bases and J 3 bases; bases outside gene matches: 12. Germline values: CDR1 SQVTM, CDR2 ANQGSEA. The CDR3 totals 16 residues. CDR3 nucleotide sequence: TGCAGCGTGACGGAGCAGGGGGCGCAGCCTAATGAAAAACTGTTTTTT. It specifies CSVTEQGAQPNEKLFF. Drawing the rest from reference TRBV29-1 and TRBJ1-4, the complete variable domain is SAVISQKPSRDICQRGTSLTIQCQVDSQVTMMFWYRQQPGQSLTLIATANQGSEATYESGFVIDKFPISRPNLTFSTLTVSNMSPEDSSIYLCSVTEQGAQPNEKLFFGSGTQLSVL.

This clone was recorded once. The chain recombines TRBV7-2 with TRBJ2-2, with 9 bases identical to TRBD2. Per the germline V gene, CDR1 is SGHTA and CDR2 is FQGNSA. With V trimmed by 4 bases and J by 5 bases, 2 bases remained unmatched. This CDR3 contains 14 residues. CDR3 in amino acids: CASSSLAGTGELFF. CDR3 sequence (DNA): TGTGCCAGCAGCTCTCTAGCGGGGACCGGGGAGCTGTTTTTT.

The chain carries TRBV2 and TRBJ2-1; 10 nucleotides line up with TRBD2. After removal of 7 bases from V and 4 bases from J, the junction contained 1 base not matched to a gene. The CDR3 is made up of 13 amino acids. Germline values: CDR1 SNHLY, CDR2 FYNNEI. The CDR3 protein is CASILAGYNEQFF. The CDR3 DNA follows: TGTGCCAGCATACTAGCGGGGTACAATGAGCAGTTCTTC.

This rearrangement joins TRBV5-4 to TRBJ2-1; 7 bases match TRBD2. Germline V CDR1 and CDR2: SGHNT, YYREEE (reference sequence). Trimming at V came to 1 base and at J to 7 bases, leaving 11 bases not matched to a gene. CDR3 length: 16 amino acids. CDR3 amino acids: CASSLRGGRVLNEQFF. The CDR3 DNA is TGTGCCAGCAGCTTGCGAGGTGGGAGGGTGTTGAATGAGCAGTTCTTC.

The chain carries TRBV5-1 and TRBJ2-2; 8 positions agree with TRBD2. The CDR3 is 15 residues long. J was trimmed by 1 base and V by 4 bases; bases with no gene match: 3. Germline assignment: CDR1 SGHRS and CDR2 YFSETQ. CDR3: CASSPLAGNTGELFF. For the CDR3, the DNA is TGCGCCAGCAGCCCCCTAGCGGGGAACACCGGGGAGCTGTTTTTT.

The chain carries TRBV19 and TRBJ2-5; TRBD1 aligns across 7 bases. CDR3 length: 13 amino acids. After removal of 6 bases from V and 4 bases from J, the junction contained 5 bases not matched to a gene. The V gene's germline CDR1 is LNHDA and CDR2 SQIVND (reference sequence). The CDR3 reads CASRDRDRETQYF. CDR3 nucleotides: TGTGCCAGTAGGGACCGGGACAGAGAGACCCAGTACTTC. Variable domain in full (rest from reference TRBV19 and TRBJ2-5): DGGITQSPKYLFRKEGQNVTLSCEQNLNHDAMYWYRQDPGQGLRLIYYSQIVNDFQKGDIAEGYSVSREKKESFPLTVTSAQKNPTAFYLCASRDRDRETQYFGPGTRLLVL.

The V call is TRBV5-4, the J call TRBJ2-2; unclear D gene. The CDR3 loop spans 13 amino acids. Germline-derived CDR1 and CDR2 are SGHNT and YYREEE (reference sequence). Deletions cut 1 base from V and 6 bases from J, with 7 bases between. The CDR3 here is CASSLRDSGELFF. The CDR3 DNA reads as TGTGCCAGCAGCTTGCGTGATTCCGGGGAGCTGTTTTTT.

V is TRBV7-9 and J is TRBJ1-1; possible D gene TRBD1, 5 bases. CDR3 length: 13 amino acids. In germline, CDR1 is SEHNR, CDR2 FQNEAQ (reference sequence). The V gene lost 1 base and the J gene lost 4 bases, with 7 bases spanning the gap. The CDR3 here is CASSLGGSTEAFF. The CDR3, as DNA: TGTGCCAGCAGCTTAGGGGGGAGCACTGAAGCTTTCTTT.

The chain is built from TRBV4-3 and TRBJ2-2; 9 bases align to TRBD2. The V and J ends lost 5 bases and 11 bases, in that order; junction bases with no gene match: 12. The germline V gene encodes CDR1 LGHNA and CDR2 YSLEER. There are 15 residues in the CDR3. CDR3 in amino acids: CASSYSGRFIGELFF. The CDR3 nucleotides are TGCGCCAGCAGCTACAGCGGGAGGTTTATCGGAGAGCTGTTTTTT.

This chain uses TRBV2 with TRBJ1-1; tentative D call: TRBD1 (6 bases). This CDR3 spans 13 amino acids. The ends were cut back, 8 bases at V and 10 bases at J, with 20 bases in the middle. CDR1 is SNHLY and CDR2 is FYNNEI in the germline V gene. The CDR3, as DNA: TGTGCCAGCTCCCCGCAGGGGCCAGGGGCAGCTTTCTTT. This encodes CASSPQGPGAAFF.

The chain joins TRBV27 to TRBJ1-2, with 7 bases lining up with TRBD1. Germline V lookup: CDR1 MNHEY, CDR2 SMNVEV (reference sequence). The CDR3 runs 14 residues. J gave up 4 bases and V 6 bases, and 8 bases lay outside the gene matches. In DNA, the CDR3 is TGTGCCAGCAGGAATACAGGGGATAGCTATGGCTACACCTTC. Translating it yields CASRNTGDSYGYTF.

This clone was seen once. The chain couples TRBV7-6 to TRBJ2-1, with no clear D. The CDR3 has 13 amino acids. CDR1 SGHVS and CDR2 FNYEAQ come from the germline V gene. V lost 3 bases, J lost 9 bases, and 12 bases lay in between. CDR3 in amino acids: CASSFFNGVEQFF. The CDR3, as DNA: TGTGCCAGCAGCTTTTTCAATGGTGTTGAGCAGTTCTTC.

A single count supports this clone. The chain recombines TRBV27 with TRBJ2-3; D is unresolved. The germline V gene has CDR1 MNHEY and CDR2 SMNVEV (reference sequence). The CDR3 consists of 13 residues. The germline V and J ends were trimmed by 5 bases and 1 base, with 7 bases remaining between them. In DNA form, the CDR3 reads TGTGCCAGCAGTCCCCGGGGCACAGATACGCAGTATTTT. Protein sequence: CASSPRGTDTQYF.

The chain recombines TRBV30 with TRBJ2-5; D might be TRBD2 (5 bases). The CDR3 consists of 15 residues. Germline assignment: CDR1 GTSNPN and CDR2 SVGIG (reference sequence). V lost 3 bases and J 4 bases, leaving 18 bases between the germline ends. CDR3 coding DNA: TGTGCCTGGAGCGTCCTGGACTCACTGGGAGAGACCCAGTACTTC. Translating it yields CAWSVLDSLGETQYF.

V and J are TRBV15 and TRBJ2-7; 11 nucleotides agree with TRBD2. The length of the CDR3 is 14 residues. Germline CDR1 reads LNHNV; CDR2 reads YYDKDF (reference sequence). V dropped 7 bases and J dropped 7; count of bases not matched to a gene: 9. The CDR3 spells CATISGRARGEQYF. The DNA of the CDR3 is TGTGCCACCATTAGCGGGAGGGCGAGGGGGGAGCAGTACTTC.